This TCR beta chain was sequenced in a study of blood T cell repertoires in COVID-19. Across the study: Collection of acute and convalescent COVID-19 samples took place in the United States, Italy and Spain.

Per the original methods: Reference gene primers were amplified, and this amplification served to estimate nucleated cell counts. Assay: immunoSEQ multiplex PCR; the TCRdb copy retains only in-frame clones and omits some. That table is the source of V, J and clone size, and D and trimming were worked out from the DNA. The sample records fewer than 500,000 clones, 81% being singletons. Germline V lookup: CDR1 MDHEN, CDR2 SYDVKM. There are 15 residues in the CDR3. V was trimmed by 8 bases and J by 2 bases, leaving 16 bases between them. The clonotype was recovered from a human donor with acute or convalescent COVID-19. The donor label of this sample is uncertain. The V and J genes are TRBV28 and TRBJ1-5; TRBD1 might be the D (6 bases). Source material: peripheral blood. For the CDR3, the DNA is TGTGCCAGCCTTTCCGCGGGGGGCCGCAATCAGCCCCAGCATTTT. It codes for CASLSAGGRNQPQHF.